The source of this TCR beta chain is a study of CD8+ T cells in alopecia areata. Study summary: Administration of oral tofacitinib to treated patients was at 5 to 10 mg twice daily. Percent affected scalp area, the SALT score, rated treated patients' severity. Study observations and caveats: While tofacitinib was given, many expanded lesional clones persisted in scalp and blood. Compared with normal scalp, lesional scalp had higher clonality and more expanded CD8+ clones.

Investigators isolated RNA and reverse transcribed it into cDNA to act as the sequencing template. Profiled with immunoSEQ multiplex PCR; TCRdb holds only in-frame clones, not every one. The sample records 250,000 to 350,000 clones, approximately 60% being singletons. The treatment: oral pan-JAK inhibitor, 5-10 mg twice daily. Notes on this clone: Its antigen remains unidentified.

The source is a human donor with alopecia areata. The sample consisted of CD4+ T cells sorted from blood, taken around week 53, from a patient treated with tofacitinib.

The DNA for the CDR3 is TGTGCCAGCAGTATGATCAGCGGCACAGATACGCAGTATTTT. Translating it yields CASSMISGTDTQYF. This chain uses TRBV9 with TRBJ2-3; D not resolved. V lost 5 bases to trimming and J lost 1 base, with 11 bases between them. CDR1 is SGDLS, CDR2 YYNGEE, per germline. CDR3 length: 14 residues.